What follows are 22 T cell receptor beta chains derived from one specimen sequenced in a study of regulatory and conventional T cells in RAG deficiency. Blood CD4+ CD25-low CD127-high conventional T cells supplied the genomic DNA template. Using immunoSEQ multiplex PCR, the repertoire was profiled, and TCRdb retains in-frame clones only, with some absent. The sample lists roughly 35,000 clones, about three quarters occurring once. This sample also belongs to another study, concerning regulatory T cells. As that study records: Primers: 52 TRBV forward and 13 TRBJ reverse.

The specimen was CD4+ effector T cells sorted from blood. All receptors come from a human donor in good health.

The gene calls are TRBV5-5 and TRBJ1-1; D gene uncertain. V lost 4 bases to trimming and J lost 8 bases, with 12 bases between them. Germline values: CDR1 SGHKS, CDR2 YYEKEE (reference sequence). The CDR3 extends over 12 amino acids. The CDR3 DNA reads TGTGCCAGCAGCCAAAACTTCATGGAAGCTTTCTTT. Translating it yields CASSQNFMEAFF.

The chain carries TRBV7-9 and TRBJ1-1, with 8 bases that match TRBD1. CDR1 is SEHNR and CDR2 is FQNEAQ in the germline V gene (reference sequence). The CDR3 has 13 amino acids. The V gene end was trimmed by 1 base and the J gene end by 5 bases; junction bases not matched to a gene: 0. CDR3 region: CASSLGQGTEAFF. The CDR3 nucleotides are TGTGCCAGCAGCTTAGGACAGGGGACTGAAGCTTTCTTT. Full variable domain (outside the CDR3, taken from reference TRBV7-9 and TRBJ1-1): DTGVSQNPRHKITKRGQNVTFRCDPISEHNRLYWYRQTLGQGPEFLTYFQNEAQLEKSRLLSDRFSAERPKGSFSTLEIQRTEQGDSAMYLCASSLGQGTEAFFGQGTRLTVV.

This clone was picked up one time. V gene TRBV5-1 combines with J gene TRBJ1-1; D uncertain. V was pared by 1 base and J by 3 bases, with 13 bases between. This CDR3 is 15 amino acids long. Germline values: CDR1 SGHRS, CDR2 YFSETQ. In DNA form, the CDR3 reads TGCGCCAGCAGCTTGTTAGTCGGGTCGGACACTGAAGCTTTCTTT. As protein: CASSLLVGSDTEAFF.

The chain couples TRBV5-1 to TRBJ1-1; no firm D call. CDR3 length: 14 amino acids. The germline CDR1 and CDR2 sequences are SGHRS and YFSETQ. The V end was cut by 4 bases, the J end by 1 base, with 11 bases between. CDR3 sequence reads: CASSRWTENTEAFF. CDR3 sequence (DNA): TGCGCCAGCAGCCGGTGGACGGAGAACACTGAAGCTTTCTTT.

In its sample, this clone was seen once. The gene calls are TRBV11-1 and TRBJ1-1; 7 nucleotides match TRBD1. This CDR3 has 16 residues. Germline V gene lookup returns CDR1 SGHAT and CDR2 FQDESV (reference sequence). V was pared by 5 bases and J by 5 bases, with 14 bases of the junction left unmatched. CDR3 in amino acids: CASSLQQGMLVTEAFF. DNA of the CDR3: TGTGCCAGCAGCCTACAACAGGGGATGTTGGTTACTGAAGCTTTCTTT.

The rearrangement links TRBV5-6 to TRBJ2-5; 8 nucleotides line up with TRBD1. CDR1 and CDR2 from the germline V gene are SGHDT and YYEEEE. The V gene end was trimmed by 0 bases and the J gene end by 11 bases; junction bases not matched to a gene: 3. The CDR3 has 12 residues. The DNA for the CDR3 is TGTGCCAGCAGCTTGGTGGGGGACAGGCAGTACTTC. Its protein is CASSLVGDRQYF. The whole variable domain, filled in from reference TRBV5-6 and TRBJ2-5, reads DAGVTQSPTHLIKTRGQQVTLRCSPKSGHDTVSWYQQALGQGPQFIFQYYEEEERQRGNFPDRFSGHQFPNYSSELNVNALLLGDSALYLCASSLVGDRQYFGPGTRLLVL.

The chain is built from TRBV30 and TRBJ1-1, with TRBD1 matching 12 bases. The CDR3 extends over 16 amino acids. V shed 2 bases and J 11 bases; nucleotides not matched to a gene: 15. CDR1 and CDR2 (germline): GTSNPN, SVGIG (reference sequence). The CDR3 nucleotides read TGTGCCTGGAGTCGTCCCGGGACAGGGGGCGAGAGGAGTGCTTTCTTT. Its protein is CAWSRPGTGGERSAFF. The variable domain in full, with the rest retrieved from reference TRBV30 and TRBJ1-1, is SQTIHQWPATLVQPVGSPLSLECTVEGTSNPNLYWYRQAAGRGLQLLFYSVGIGQISSEVPQNLSASRPQDRQFILSSKKLLLSDSGFYLCAWSRPGTGGERSAFFGQGTRLTVV.

J is TRBJ1-1 and V is TRBV2, with D unclear. Looked up from germline, CDR1 is SNHLY and CDR2 is FYNNEI. With 4 bases removed from V and 1 base from J, the gap between germline ends came to 16 bases. CDR3 length equals 16 residues. In DNA form, the CDR3 reads TGTGCCAGCAGTGGGACGCCTCGCTGGGAGAACACTGAAGCTTTCTTT. Translated: CASSGTPRWENTEAFF.

V usage is TRBV7-9 and J usage is TRBJ2-7; TRBD1 agrees at 7 bases. CDR3 length equals 14 residues. After removal of 5 bases from V and 3 bases from J, the junction contained 7 bases not matched to a gene. Germline V CDR1 and CDR2: SEHNR, FQNEAQ (reference sequence). In DNA, the CDR3 is TGTGCCAGCAGCCCCCGACAGGGATACTACGAGCAGTACTTC. It translates to CASSPRQGYYEQYF.

This clone was seen a few times. V usage is TRBV2 and J usage is TRBJ1-3; 7 nucleotides agree with TRBD1. The CDR3 loop spans 15 amino acids. Germline-derived CDR1 and CDR2 are SNHLY and FYNNEI. Trimming at V came to 7 bases and at J to 0 bases, leaving 6 bases not matched to a gene. The CDR3 bases are TGTGCCAGCAACCGACAGGGCTACTCTGGAAACACCATATATTTT. This encodes CASNRQGYSGNTIYF.

V is TRBV7-2 and J is TRBJ1-1, with D tentatively TRBD1 (6 bases). The V gene lost 2 bases and the J gene lost 7 bases, with 8 bases spanning the gap. The CDR3 runs to 12 residues. In germline, CDR1 is SGHTA, CDR2 FQGNSA. CDR3 region: CASSLRTVEAFF. In DNA, the CDR3 is TGTGCCAGCAGCTTAAGGACAGTTGAAGCTTTCTTT. Full variable domain (rest looked up from reference TRBV7-2 and TRBJ1-1): GAGVSQSPSNKVTEKGKDVELRCDPISGHTALYWYRQSLGQGLEFLIYFQGNSAPDKSGLPSDRFSAERTGGSVSTLTIQRTQQEDSAVYLCASSLRTVEAFFGQGTRLTVV.

The rearrangement joins TRBV5-5 to TRBJ2-7, with D perhaps matching TRBD1 (5 bases). This CDR3 region has 15 residues. Germline CDR1 is SGHKS and CDR2 is YYEKEE (reference sequence). V gave up 1 base and J gave up 1 base, with 12 bases separating them. CDR3 DNA sequence: TGTGCCAGCAGCTTGTCGCCAGGGCCTTCCTACGAGCAGTACTTC. Residues: CASSLSPGPSYEQYF.

The rearrangement uses TRBV5-6 and TRBJ1-1; no definite D call. The CDR3 contains 13 residues. From germline, CDR1 is SGHDT and CDR2 YYEEEE. Trimming took 5 bases from V and 5 from J, leaving 13 bases between them. This chain's CDR3 is CASSWRMGTEAFF. In DNA form, the CDR3 reads TGTGCCAGCAGTTGGCGTATGGGGACTGAAGCTTTCTTT.

To note about this clone: The junction and the germline gene differ at one end; a read error may be behind it. The J gene is TRBJ1-2, the V gene TRBV7-9, with a possible D match to TRBD1 (5 bases). CDR1 and CDR2 (germline): SEHNR, FQNEAQ (reference sequence). The CDR3 is 14 residues long. CDR3 amino acids: CASSLGSWDYGYTF. CDR3 in DNA: TGTGCCAGCAGCTTGGGGAGCTGGGACTACGGCTACACCTTC.

The chain recombines TRBV6-5 with TRBJ2-2; D remains unclear. Germline CDR1 is MNHEY and CDR2 is SVGAGI. V lost 0 bases and J lost 5, with 10 bases in between. The CDR3 runs 15 residues. The CDR3, as DNA: TGTGCCAGCAGTTACTCGGACCCACTAACCGGGGAGCTGTTTTTT. As protein: CASSYSDPLTGELFF.

The chain combines TRBV7-2 with TRBJ1-1; possible D gene TRBD1, 5 bases. This CDR3 has 15 residues. Germline V lookup: CDR1 SGHTA, CDR2 FQGNSA. V lost 8 bases and J 1 base, leaving 17 bases between the germline ends. CDR3 amino acids: CASLPPGLKNTEAFF. CDR3 nucleotides: TGTGCCAGCCTACCACCGGGACTCAAGAACACTGAAGCTTTCTTT.

This sequence joins TRBV19 and TRBJ2-7; D is tentatively TRBD1 or TRBD2 (5 bases each). V was pared by 1 base and J by 3 bases, with 10 bases between. CDR1 and CDR2 (germline): LNHDA, SQIVND (reference sequence). The CDR3 contains 14 residues. The CDR3 protein is CASSIGQRNYEQYF. CDR3 in DNA: TGTGCCAGTAGTATAGGACAGCGGAACTACGAGCAGTACTTC.

The V and J genes are TRBV7-9 and TRBJ1-3; the D is unclear. The CDR3 covers 15 residues. CDR1 is SEHNR and CDR2 is FQNEAQ in the germline V gene (reference sequence). Trimming pared 3 bases from V and 0 bases from J, leaving 9 bases between. The CDR3 spells CASSFSASSGNTIYF. The CDR3 DNA follows: TGTGCCAGCAGCTTCTCGGCTAGCTCTGGAAACACCATATATTTT.

CDR3 in DNA: TGTGCCAGCAGGGAAAGTACCGGGACAGGGTTGGAAAAACTGTTTTTT. This translates into CASRESTGTGLEKLFF. The chain combines TRBV28 with TRBJ1-4, with 9 positions matching TRBD1. Germline CDR1 reads MDHEN; CDR2 reads SYDVKM. J gave up 8 bases and V 6 bases, and 13 bases lay outside the gene matches. This CDR3 has 16 amino acids.

The chain links TRBV5-1 to TRBJ1-2; D might be TRBD1 (5 bases). Germline V gene data show CDR1 as SGHRS and CDR2 as YFSETQ. V was trimmed by 5 bases and J by 4 bases, leaving 15 bases between them. The CDR3 has 14 residues. The CDR3 reads CASRSQGKLYGYTF. CDR3 DNA: TGCGCCAGCAGAAGTCAGGGTAAACTCTATGGCTACACCTTC.

This chain connects TRBV7-2 to TRBJ2-7; D unresolved. V gave up 0 bases and J gave up 2 bases, with 14 bases separating them. CDR3 length: 16 residues. Germline V gene lookup returns CDR1 SGHTA and CDR2 FQGNSA. As DNA, the CDR3 is TGTGCCAGCAGCTTAGCTATTACAGCCGGAACCTACGAGCAGTACTTC. It is translated as CASSLAITAGTYEQYF.

This clone showed up just once. CDR3 coding DNA: TGTGCCAGCAGCCCGGGACAATTCGAGCAGTACTTC. Amino acids: CASSPGQFEQYF. This chain uses TRBV7-3 with TRBJ2-7; possible D gene TRBD1, 6 bases. Trimming took off 5 bases at V and 6 bases at J, with 11 bases between the two ends. This CDR3 region has 12 residues. The germline V gene encodes CDR1 SGHTA and CDR2 FQGTGA.